The 27 T cell receptor beta chains reported below all come from one sample, sequenced in a study of cytotoxic CD8 clonotypes in ibrutinib-treated CLL (dated by TCRdb to the early 2020s). The sample's time point label, in plain terms: progressive disease on ibrutinib. Receptor libraries were prepared by the immunoSEQ multiplex PCR assay. The table was pulled from immuneACCESS by TCRdb, which kept in-frame rearrangements only. Such tables lose some clones; where checked, under half of the loss comes from unresolved V genes, and the rest has no known cause. The sample table contains 250,000 to 350,000 clones; only one count was recorded for 70% to 80% of them. The ten top clones hold roughly 5% of the sample. The sequencing used PBMCs, collected at disease progression, from a patient treated with ibrutinib. All receptors derive from a human donor with chronic lymphocytic leukemia.

There are a few counts of this clone. This rearrangement joins TRBV4-1 to TRBJ1-1; D gene ambiguous. The germline V and J ends were trimmed by 2 bases and 1 base, with 8 bases remaining between them. The CDR3 runs to 14 residues. Looked up from germline, CDR1 is MGHRA and CDR2 is YSYEKL. The CDR3 loop is CASSQRLQNTEAFF. In DNA, the CDR3 is TGCGCCAGCAGCCAAAGGCTACAGAACACTGAAGCTTTCTTT.

J is TRBJ2-5 and V is TRBV19; perhaps D is TRBD1 or TRBD2 (5 bases each). V lost 9 bases, J lost 5 bases, and 22 bases lay in between. The CDR3 totals 15 residues. Germline CDR1 and CDR2: LNHDA and SQIVND (reference sequence). The DNA of the CDR3 is TGTGCCAGCCAAAGGGGTTTGGGGGTACTGGAGACCCAGTACTTC. Protein product: CASQRGLGVLETQYF.

The chain is built from TRBV6-5 and TRBJ1-3, with a tentative D call TRBD1 (5 bases). The V end lost 4 bases, the J end lost 0 bases, and 10 bases lay between the germline ends. This CDR3 comprises 15 residues. The germline V gene encodes CDR1 MNHEY and CDR2 SVGAGI. This CDR3 reads CASSSGRRSGNTIYF. The CDR3 coding sequence is TGTGCCAGCAGTTCGGGACGGCGCTCTGGAAACACCATATATTTT.

The chain links TRBV9 to TRBJ2-3; TRBD2 aligns across 8 bases. Germline assignment: CDR1 SGDLS and CDR2 YYNGEE. This CDR3 has 16 amino acids. V gave up 0 bases and J gave up 4 bases; unmatched junction bases: 7. In nucleotides, the CDR3 is TGTGCCAGCAGCGTAGAAGTGAGCGGGAGATCAGATACGCAGTATTTT. Residues: CASSVEVSGRSDTQYF.

The CDR3 is CASSQGLAGGVYEQYF. The DNA of the CDR3 is TGCGCCAGCAGCCAAGGACTAGCGGGAGGGGTGTACGAGCAGTACTTC. J is TRBJ2-7 and V is TRBV4-1; TRBD2 agrees at 14 bases. The V gene end was trimmed by 1 base and the J gene end by 4 bases; junction bases not matched to a gene: 3. The CDR3 has 16 residues. The germline gives CDR1 MGHRA, CDR2 YSYEKL.

This clone was observed a handful of times. This sequence joins TRBV10-3 and TRBJ2-7; D not resolved. The CDR3 consists of 13 residues. Looked up from germline, CDR1 is ENHRY and CDR2 is SYGVKD. Trimming removed 6 bases from V and 5 bases from J, with 14 bases in between. CDR3 protein: CAISTGSRDEQYF. The CDR3 DNA reads TGTGCCATCAGCACCGGGTCAAGAGACGAGCAGTACTTC.

J is TRBJ2-2 and V is TRBV29-1, with 11 bases matching TRBD2. The germline CDR1 and CDR2 sequences are SQVTM and ANQGSEA. The V and J ends lost 4 bases and 9 bases, in that order; junction bases with no gene match: 10. The CDR3 totals 15 residues. The CDR3 sequence: CSVGGASGGSWELFF. CDR3 sequence (DNA): TGCAGCGTTGGAGGCGCTAGCGGGGGGAGTTGGGAGCTGTTTTTT.

The chain joins TRBV2 to TRBJ1-2; 10 nucleotides agree with TRBD1. The length of the CDR3 is 18 residues. Germline trimming cut 3 bases from V and 1 base from J; bases unmatched to any gene: 11. Germline V gene data show CDR1 as SNHLY and CDR2 as FYNNEI. DNA of the CDR3: TGTGCCAGCAGTGATACCGGGACAGGGGTTATTCTTAACTATGGCTACACCTTC. Amino acid sequence: CASSDTGTGVILNYGYTF.

CDR3 nucleotide sequence: TGTGCCAGCTCACCGGGAGGCTACACCTTC. Its protein product is CASSPGGYTF. V is TRBV18 and J is TRBJ1-2; D ambiguous. Germline assignment: CDR1 KGHSH and CDR2 LQKENI. The CDR3 spans 10 residues. Trimming removed 3 bases from V and 8 bases from J, with 4 bases in between.

The rearrangement joins TRBV19 to TRBJ1-1; D unclear. Trimming cost V 3 bases and J 1 base, with 12 bases left between them. Germline CDR1 reads LNHDA; CDR2 reads SQIVND (reference sequence). The CDR3 length is 15 residues. The CDR3 is CASSILALANTEAFF. The CDR3 DNA follows: TGTGCCAGTAGTATCCTGGCGTTAGCGAACACTGAAGCTTTCTTT.

The genes are TRBV7-6 and TRBJ1-1; D not resolved. The CDR3 is 14 amino acids. Trimming took off 5 bases at V and 1 base at J, with 11 bases between the two ends. Germline lookup yields CDR1 SGHVS and CDR2 FNYEAQ. The CDR3 protein is CASSLSRGNTEAFF. CDR3 coding DNA: TGTGCCAGCAGCCTATCCCGAGGGAACACTGAAGCTTTCTTT. Combining the CDR3 with reference TRBV7-6 and TRBJ1-1 gives the whole variable domain GAGVSQSPRYKVTKRGQDVALRCDPISGHVSLYWYRQALGQGPEFLTYFNYEAQQDKSGLPNDRFSAERPEGSISTLTIQRTEQRDSAMYRCASSLSRGNTEAFFGQGTRLTVV.

The chain couples TRBV20-1 to TRBJ1-2; D is undetermined. The germline V gene encodes CDR1 DFQATT and CDR2 SNEGSKA (reference sequence). Trimming took off 4 bases at V and 8 bases at J, with 11 bases between the two ends. The CDR3 length is 11 residues. The CDR3 sequence: CSANTGLGYTF. DNA of the CDR3: TGCAGTGCTAACACGGGGTTAGGCTACACCTTC.

V usage is TRBV9 and J usage is TRBJ1-1; the D gene is possibly TRBD1 (5 bases). V was shortened by 2 bases and J by 1 base, with 15 bases between the two germline ends. The germline CDR1 and CDR2 sequences are SGDLS and YYNGEE. This CDR3 is built from 16 residues. CDR3 loop: CASSVSQGVGNTEAFF. The CDR3 coding sequence is TGTGCCAGCAGCGTTTCCCAGGGCGTTGGGAACACTGAAGCTTTCTTT. Variable domain in full (rest from reference TRBV9 and TRBJ1-1): DSGVTQTPKHLITATGQRVTLRCSPRSGDLSVYWYQQSLDQGLQFLIQYYNGEERAKGNILERFSAQQFPDLHSELNLSSLELGDSALYFCASSVSQGVGNTEAFFGQGTRLTVV.

V gene TRBV27 combines with J gene TRBJ2-7; 9 bases map to TRBD1. Germline lookup yields CDR1 MNHEY and CDR2 SMNVEV (reference sequence). After removal of 8 bases from V and 7 bases from J, the junction contained 9 bases not matched to a gene. The CDR3 sequence is 13 residues long. CDR3 in amino acids: CASEDRGVGEQYF. In nucleotides, the CDR3 is TGTGCCAGCGAGGACAGGGGTGTGGGGGAGCAGTACTTC.

This rearrangement joins TRBV29-1 to TRBJ1-2, with D hard to call. The germline V gene has CDR1 SQVTM and CDR2 ANQGSEA. With 2 bases removed from V and 4 bases from J, the gap between germline ends came to 14 bases. The CDR3 sequence is 14 residues long. CDR3 nucleotides: TGCAGCGTTGAAATTTTAACAGCGATCTATGGCTACACCTTC. Amino acids: CSVEILTAIYGYTF.

This sequence joins TRBV5-4 and TRBJ2-5; 8 bases match TRBD2. The germline CDR1 and CDR2 sequences are SGHNT and YYREEE (reference sequence). V was pared by 4 bases and J by 7 bases, with 6 bases of the junction left unmatched. The CDR3 totals 13 residues. CDR3 sequence: CASSRGLVGTQYF. CDR3 sequence (DNA): TGTGCCAGCAGCAGGGGACTAGTGGGGACCCAGTACTTC.

There are a few counts of this clone. The rearrangement uses TRBV15 and TRBJ2-7, with 7 positions matching TRBD1. The CDR3 is 14 amino acids. The germline CDR1 and CDR2 sequences are LNHNV and YYDKDF (reference sequence). The V segment lost 8 bases and the J segment 3 bases; nucleotides outside the gene matches: 10. CDR3 sequence: CATAPRQGHYEQYF. For the CDR3, the DNA is TGTGCCACCGCCCCCCGACAGGGCCACTACGAGCAGTACTTC.

The gene calls are TRBV5-6 and TRBJ2-3; the D gene could be TRBD1 or TRBD2 (5 bases each). V shed 1 base and J shed 5 bases, with 14 bases lying between them. This CDR3 has 15 residues. CDR1 and CDR2 from the germline V gene are SGHDT and YYEEEE. The CDR3 is CASSLYGGSRDTQYF. CDR3 nucleotide sequence: TGTGCCAGCAGCTTGTATGGGGGATCAAGAGATACGCAGTATTTT.

In this sample, this clone turned up many times. Other nucleotide sequences in the sample specify the same CDR3. The V and J genes are TRBV9 and TRBJ1-5; D unclear. The germline V and J ends were trimmed by 0 bases and 5 bases, with 9 bases remaining between them. The CDR3 sequence is 14 residues long. The germline gives CDR1 SGDLS, CDR2 YYNGEE. The CDR3 is CASSVGGKYQPQHF. CDR3 DNA sequence: TGTGCCAGCAGCGTAGGAGGAAAGTATCAGCCCCAGCATTTT.

The chain recombines TRBV15 with TRBJ1-2; D unresolved. Trimming removed 4 bases from V and 8 bases from J, with 17 bases in between. Germline V gene sequence: CDR1 LNHNV, CDR2 YYDKDF (reference sequence). CDR3 size: 14 residues. CDR3 bases: TGTGCCACCAGCATCTCAAGGATAAATCGCGGCTACACCTTC. This gives the protein CATSISRINRGYTF.

The V call is TRBV11-2, the J call TRBJ2-3, with TRBD1 as a possible D gene (6 bases). Trimming stripped 2 bases from V and 1 base from J, with 13 bases between. The CDR3 runs 16 residues. CDR1 is SGHAT, CDR2 FQNNGV, per germline. CDR3 nucleotide sequence: TGTGCCAGCAGCTTATTTGGGGGCGCGGGCACAGATACGCAGTATTTT. Its translation is CASSLFGGAGTDTQYF.

V is TRBV5-1 and J is TRBJ2-7; D is uncertain. The CDR3 is 14 residues long. Between the trimmed V and J ends, which lost 0 bases and 8 bases, there was a span of 15 bases. Looked up from germline, CDR1 is SGHRS and CDR2 is YFSETQ. The chain's CDR3 is CASSLVYRPLQQYF. CDR3 in DNA: TGCGCCAGCAGCTTGGTATATCGGCCTCTCCAGCAGTACTTC.

This clone has only a few counts. The chain couples TRBV5-1 to TRBJ1-3; D gene ambiguous. CDR3 length equals 15 residues. CDR1 and CDR2 (germline): SGHRS, YFSETQ. Trimming removed 3 bases from V and 7 bases from J, with 17 bases in between. The CDR3 DNA is TGCGCCAGCAGCTCGGCGGGCACTATGGGGAACACCATATATTTT. It translates to CASSSAGTMGNTIYF. Full variable domain (remainder filled in from reference TRBV5-1 and TRBJ1-3): KAGVTQTPRYLIKTRGQQVTLSCSPISGHRSVSWYQQTPGQGLQFLFEYFSETQRNKGNFPGRFSGRQFSNSRSEMNVSTLELGDSALYLCASSSAGTMGNTIYFGEGSWLTVV.

Regarding this clone: Other DNA sequences in the sample encode the same CDR3. The rearrangement links TRBV5-1 to TRBJ2-7, with TRBD1 identical over 8 bases. Germline assignment: CDR1 SGHRS and CDR2 YFSETQ. The ends lost 3 bases at V and 2 bases at J; junction bases unmatched: 4. The CDR3 consists of 14 residues. As DNA, the CDR3 is TGCGCCAGCAGCTGGGGGACAGGAACCTACGAGCAGTACTTC. Translation: CASSWGTGTYEQYF.

The chain couples TRBV28 to TRBJ1-2, with D uncertain. V was cut by 3 bases and J by 0 bases, with 11 bases left in between. This CDR3 has 15 amino acids. The V gene's germline CDR1 is MDHEN and CDR2 SYDVKM. CDR3 sequence: CASSFPTPANYGYTF. The DNA of the CDR3 is TGTGCCAGCAGTTTCCCGACCCCAGCTAACTATGGCTACACCTTC.

The chain carries TRBV15 and TRBJ1-2; no firm D call. V was trimmed by 0 bases and J by 4 bases, leaving 12 bases between them. The CDR3 contains 15 residues. Germline assignment: CDR1 LNHNV and CDR2 YYDKDF (reference sequence). The CDR3 region is CATSRDIAGIYGYTF. The CDR3 DNA reads TGTGCCACCAGCAGAGATATCGCGGGAATCTATGGCTACACCTTC.

This chain links TRBV20-1 with TRBJ2-2, with D uncertain. Between the trimmed V and J ends, which lost 2 bases and 6 bases, there was a span of 4 bases. CDR1 is DFQATT, CDR2 SNEGSKA, per germline (reference sequence). The CDR3 runs 11 residues. The CDR3 bases are TGCAGTGCTAGAAAATCCGGGGAGCTGTTTTTT. It encodes CSARKSGELFF.